The 20 T cell receptor beta chains presented below share a single source sample, sequenced in a study of blood T cell repertoires in COVID-19. Assay used: immunoSEQ multiplex PCR; TCRdb lists only in-frame clones, some missing. Among roughly 68,000 clones listed, around 85% were seen once. Sequencing was done on a sample of peripheral blood. These receptors originate from a man aged 45-65 years with acute or convalescent COVID-19.

In regard to this clone: One end of the junction is discordant with germline, which a read error may explain. The rearrangement joins TRBV28 to TRBJ1-1; 9 bases match TRBD1. Germline V gives CDR1 MDHEN, CDR2 SYDVKM. CDR3 size: 16 residues. CDR3 in amino acids: CASSLRPGTGNAEAFF. The CDR3 DNA follows: TGTGCCAGCAGTTTACGTCCCGGGACAGGGAACGCTGAAGCTTTCTTT.

This rearrangement joins TRBV6-5 to TRBJ2-7; D gene ambiguous. V was trimmed by 6 bases and J by 0 bases, leaving 3 bases between them. Germline loops: CDR1 MNHEY, CDR2 SVGAGI. CDR3 length: 11 amino acids. The chain's CDR3 is CASRHSYEQYF. In nucleotides, the CDR3 is TGTGCCAGCAGACACTCCTACGAGCAGTACTTC.

This clone was counted ten times or more. This sequence joins TRBV5-4 and TRBJ1-2; no clear D. This CDR3 is built from 15 residues. With 0 bases removed from V and 4 bases from J, the gap between germline ends came to 13 bases. Germline V CDR1 and CDR2: SGHNT, YYREEE (reference sequence). The CDR3 nucleotides read TGTGCCAGCAGCTTGGATGGAGGGTTGGGCTATGGCTACACCTTC. It encodes CASSLDGGLGYGYTF.

The CDR3 here is CAISELATDTQYF. The CDR3 region has the DNA TGTGCCATCAGTGAGTTAGCTACAGATACGCAGTATTTT. The chain uses TRBV10-3 and TRBJ2-3, with unresolved D. The germline V gene encodes CDR1 ENHRY and CDR2 SYGVKD. The CDR3 is 13 amino acids. V gave up 1 base and J gave up 3 bases, with 5 bases separating them.

Written as DNA, the CDR3 is TGTGCCAGCAGCCAAGACTCCAGGGGGATTGAGCAGTTCTTC. It translates to CASSQDSRGIEQFF. The V and J genes are TRBV3-1 (or the pseudogene TRBV3-2) and TRBJ2-1; 7 positions match TRBD1. The V segment lost 0 bases and the J segment 9 bases; nucleotides outside the gene matches: 5. The CDR3 loop spans 14 amino acids. Germline V gene lookup returns CDR1 LGHDT and CDR2 YNNKEL (reference sequence).

The chain links TRBV19 to TRBJ2-1; 8 positions match TRBD2. This CDR3 spans 18 amino acids. After removal of 7 bases from V and 1 base from J, the junction contained 15 bases not matched to a gene. Germline V lookup: CDR1 LNHDA, CDR2 SQIVND (reference sequence). The chain's CDR3 is CASMLSRGGQGSYNEQFF. DNA for the CDR3: TGTGCCAGTATGCTTAGCCGGGGGGGCCAGGGATCCTACAATGAGCAGTTCTTC.

The chain has TRBV5-6 and TRBJ1-4; D remains unclear. Germline CDR1 and CDR2: SGHDT and YYEEEE. V shed 3 bases and J shed 8 bases, with 20 bases lying between them. CDR3 length: 16 amino acids. Here the CDR3 reads CASSSQTGIWEEKLFF. The CDR3 DNA reads TGTGCCAGCAGCTCTCAGACCGGGATTTGGGAGGAAAAACTGTTTTTT.

This rearrangement joins TRBV19 to TRBJ2-3; possibly TRBD2 for D (5 bases). Germline V gene lookup returns CDR1 LNHDA and CDR2 SQIVND (reference sequence). The CDR3 has 13 amino acids. V dropped 3 bases and J dropped 4 bases, with 8 bases sitting between them. The CDR3 DNA is TGTGCCAGTAGTATTAGCGCCGCAGATACGCAGTATTTT. This sequence encodes CASSISAADTQYF. Full variable domain (remainder filled in from reference TRBV19 and TRBJ2-3): DGGITQSPKYLFRKEGQNVTLSCEQNLNHDAMYWYRQDPGQGLRLIYYSQIVNDFQKGDIAEGYSVSREKKESFPLTVTSAQKNPTAFYLCASSISAADTQYFGPGTRLTVL.

The chain carries TRBV5-1 and TRBJ2-2, with TRBD2 matching 14 bases. V lost 4 bases and J lost 5; bases outside the gene matches: 4. Germline V gene lookup returns CDR1 SGHRS and CDR2 YFSETQ. This CDR3 comprises 16 residues. In nucleotides, the CDR3 is TGCGCCAGCAGCAGGGGACTAGCGGGGGCTACCGGGGAGCTGTTTTTT. Its protein product is CASSRGLAGATGELFF.

This chain joins TRBV10-3 and TRBJ2-7, with 8 bases identical to TRBD1. Trimming took 2 bases from V and 2 from J; bases not matched to a gene: 8. The CDR3 has 16 amino acids. Germline CDR1 ENHRY, CDR2 SYGVKD. In DNA form, the CDR3 reads TGTGCCATCAGTGAGCCAATACAGGGGGACCCCTACGAGCAGTACTTC. Protein sequence: CAISEPIQGDPYEQYF.

The chain combines TRBV29-1 with TRBJ2-5; 12 nucleotides agree with TRBD2. The ends lost 6 bases at V and 5 bases at J; junction bases unmatched: 4. Germline V CDR1 and CDR2: SQVTM, ANQGSEA. The CDR3 runs to 13 residues. The CDR3 DNA reads as TGCAGCGTCGCCGGACTAGCGGGGGAGACCCAGTACTTC. It codes for CSVAGLAGETQYF.

The chain is built from TRBV19 and TRBJ2-1, with D tentatively TRBD1 (5 bases). Trimming removed 8 bases from V and 5 bases from J, with 13 bases in between. The germline CDR1 and CDR2 sequences are LNHDA and SQIVND (reference sequence). There are 13 residues in the CDR3. The DNA of the CDR3 is TGTGCCAGTTCCCAACCACAGGACAATGAGCAGTTCTTC. The encoded protein is CASSQPQDNEQFF.

The V call is TRBV6-5, the J call TRBJ1-5; tentatively, D is TRBD1 (5 bases). The CDR3 contains 15 residues. The germline V and J ends were trimmed by 5 bases and 1 base, with 12 bases remaining between them. Germline-derived CDR1 and CDR2 are MNHEY and SVGAGI. CDR3 sequence: CASSPRQSSNQPQHF. The DNA of the CDR3 is TGTGCCAGCAGTCCCAGACAGAGCAGCAATCAGCCCCAGCATTTT.

This clone was seen a handful of times. The chain uses TRBV4-2 and TRBJ1-1; D not resolved. The CDR3 is 14 residues long. The V and J ends lost 0 bases and 4 bases respectively, with 9 bases between them. Germline V gene data show CDR1 as LGHNA and CDR2 as YNFKEQ. The CDR3 sequence: CASSQERTGTEAFF. In DNA form, the CDR3 reads TGTGCCAGCAGCCAAGAACGGACTGGCACTGAAGCTTTCTTT.

This clone has only a few counts. The chain couples TRBV28 to TRBJ2-3; D is unclear. The CDR3 runs to 16 residues. The V end was cut by 6 bases, the J end by 2 bases, with 18 bases between. In germline, CDR1 is MDHEN, CDR2 SYDVKM. The CDR3: CASSPNSWRSTDTQYF. In DNA form, the CDR3 reads TGTGCCAGCAGCCCGAACTCGTGGCGGTCCACAGATACGCAGTATTTT.

The chain employs TRBV7-3 and TRBJ2-1; 14 bases agree with TRBD2. J was trimmed by 6 bases and V by 4 bases; bases with no gene match: 2. The CDR3 contains 15 residues. The germline CDR1 and CDR2 sequences are SGHTA and FQGTGA. The CDR3 region has the DNA TGTGCCAGCAGCTCGGGACTAGCGGGGGCCAATGAGCAGTTCTTC. Translated: CASSSGLAGANEQFF.

The table lists this clone with a count of one. The chain employs TRBV5-6 and TRBJ1-2; maybe TRBD1 (5 bases). This CDR3 has 12 residues. V was shortened by 4 bases and J by 8 bases, with 12 bases between the two germline ends. The germline gives CDR1 SGHDT, CDR2 YYEEEE. The CDR3 spells CASSLQERGYTF. DNA of the CDR3: TGTGCCAGCAGCCTACAGGAGAGGGGCTACACCTTC. Together with reference TRBV5-6 and TRBJ1-2, the CDR3 gives the full variable domain: DAGVTQSPTHLIKTRGQQVTLRCSPKSGHDTVSWYQQALGQGPQFIFQYYEEEERQRGNFPDRFSGHQFPNYSSELNVNALLLGDSALYLCASSLQERGYTFGSGTRLTVV.

The gene calls are TRBV10-3 and TRBJ1-2; D gene ambiguous. The V gene's germline CDR1 is ENHRY and CDR2 SYGVKD. CDR3 length equals 14 residues. The ends were cut back, 8 bases at V and 4 bases at J, with 17 bases in the middle. The CDR3 loop is CAIRDTTGGYGYTF. The CDR3 DNA reads as TGTGCCATCCGAGACACCACTGGAGGCTATGGCTACACCTTC.

The chain links TRBV7-9 to TRBJ2-5, with D possibly matching TRBD1 (6 bases). This CDR3 region has 14 residues. CDR1 is SEHNR, CDR2 FQNEAQ, per germline (reference sequence). Trimming stripped 4 bases from V and 5 bases from J, with 14 bases between. The CDR3 protein is CASSSFRGGETQYF. The CDR3 nucleotides read TGTGCCAGCAGCTCTTTCAGGGGTGGCGAGACCCAGTACTTC.

The chain is built from TRBV7-8 and TRBJ2-3; no clear D gene. This CDR3 is 14 amino acids long. Germline-derived CDR1 and CDR2 are SGHVS and FQNEAQ. V was trimmed by 5 bases and J by 3 bases, leaving 12 bases between them. The CDR3 spells CASSILERTDTQYF. The CDR3 region has the DNA TGTGCCAGCAGCATCCTCGAGAGAACAGATACGCAGTATTTT.